A selection of T cell receptor beta chains follows, all from one sample in a study of patients with pleural tuberculosis. TCRdb used MiXCR to reprocess the reads, holding one entry per CDR3 protein. The sample records 25,000 to 35,000 distinct CDR3 sequences, more than 15% being singletons. The source material was peripheral blood. These receptors all stem from a human donor with pleural tuberculosis. Both conserved end residues are part of each CDR3. A D gene is named only where the DNA matches it firmly. The listing skips clone size in some rows; elsewhere it reads once, few, many or a size class.

len,v_gene,abundance,j_gene,d_gene,CDR3nt,CDR3aa
12,TRBV29-1,many,TRBJ2-5,-,TGCAGCGCCAAACAGGGCCTCCAGACCCAGTACTTC,CSAKQGLQTQYF
16,TRBV18,many,TRBJ2-5,-,TGTGCCAGCTCACTTCGGACTGCTATGGACGAAGAGACCCAGTACTTC,CASSLRTAMDEETQYF
14,TRBV7-6,-,TRBJ1-1,TRBD1,TGTGCCAGCATCTTAACAGGGGATGGCACTGAAGCTTTCTTC,CASILTGDGTEAFF
14,TRBV27,medium-sized,TRBJ2-1,-,TGTGCCAGCAGTTCCAAAAACTCCTACAATGAGCAGTTCTTC,CASSSKNSYNEQFF
14,TRBV6-1,medium-sized,TRBJ1-3,-,TGTGCCAGCAGGGATCAAAGCTCTGGAAACACCATATATTTT,CASRDQSSGNTIYF
13,TRBV25-1,medium-sized,TRBJ2-3,-,TGTGCCAGCAGTCGACAGATCACAGATACGCAGTATTTT,CASSRQITDTQYF
16,TRBV4-1,many,TRBJ2-7,-,TGCGCCAGCAGCCAAGATGGGCGGGGAATAGACTACGAGCAGTACTTC,CASSQDGRGIDYEQYF
15,TRBV5-1,many,TRBJ2-3,-,TGCGCCAGCAGCTCGACAGGTTCTAGCACAGATACGCAGTATTTT,CASSSTGSSTDTQYF
14,TRBV3-1,many,TRBJ2-1,-,TGTGCCAGCAGCCAATGGCGGGTCCAGGGTGAGCAGTTCTTC,CASSQWRVQGEQFF
16,TRBV7-2,many,TRBJ2-7,-,TGTGCCAGCAGCCCCGTAGGGCGACGTAGCTCCTACGAGCAGTACTTC,CASSPVGRRSSYEQYF
13,TRBV29-1,many,TRBJ2-3,TRBD2,TGCAGCGTTGGGACTAGACTCACAGATACGCAGTATTTT,CSVGTRLTDTQYF